Shown below are 24 T cell receptor beta chains from a single sample sequenced in a study of early T cells in non-severe SARS-CoV-2 infection. TCRdb re-analysed the 5' RACE reads in MiXCR, keeping a single row per CDR3 protein. The data show some 59,000 distinct CDR3 sequences, about a tenth seen once. Sequencing used whole blood. These receptor sequences come from an adult who was a healthcare worker with PCR-confirmed SARS-CoV-2 infection or an uninfected control (not recorded which).

The rearrangement links TRBV12-3 or TRBV12-4 to TRBJ2-1; D is possibly TRBD1 (6 bases). CDR3 length: 14 residues. V lost 7 bases and J 4 bases, leaving 14 bases between the germline ends. CDR3 region: CASTFRGAYNEQFF. The CDR3 DNA sequence: TGTGCCAGCACATTCAGGGGAGCTTACAATGAGCAGTTCTTC.

The chain joins TRBV7-9 to TRBJ1-3; D unclear. Trimming took off 1 base at V and 2 bases at J, with 9 bases between the two ends. The germline gives CDR1 SEHNR, CDR2 FQNEAQ (reference sequence). CDR3 length: 15 residues. CDR3 loop: CASSLETNTGNTIYF. The CDR3 bases are TGTGCCAGCAGCTTAGAGACAAATACTGGAAACACCATATATTTT.

This clonotype came up many times. The chain uses TRBV7-8 and TRBJ1-4; the D is unclear. Germline CDR1 is SGHVS and CDR2 is FQNEAQ. The CDR3 extends over 14 amino acids. Trimming pared 1 base from V and 7 bases from J, leaving 10 bases between. The CDR3 coding sequence is TGTGCCAGCAGCTTAGGAGACGCTAGTGAAAAACTGTTTTTT. Its translation: CASSLGDASEKLFF.

The J gene is TRBJ2-1, the V gene TRBV7-3; D may match TRBD1 or TRBD2 (6 bases each). The V end was cut by 7 bases, the J end by 8 bases, with 15 bases between. Germline lookup yields CDR1 SGHTA and CDR2 FQGTGA. The CDR3 runs to 13 residues. CDR3 in DNA: TGTGCCAGCACTTCACCGGGGGCCGATGAGCAGTTCTTC. It yields the protein CASTSPGADEQFF.

This clonotype was found many times. CDR3 protein: CSAKGAGVNEQFF. CDR3 DNA: TGCAGTGCTAAAGGGGCGGGGGTAAATGAGCAGTTCTTC. This rearrangement joins TRBV20-1 to TRBJ2-1; 7 nucleotides align to TRBD2. After removal of 4 bases from V and 7 bases from J, the junction contained 7 bases not matched to a gene. Germline loops: CDR1 DFQATT, CDR2 SNEGSKA (reference sequence). CDR3 length: 13 amino acids.

This clonotype came up a few times. The CDR3 is CASSLDSLTDTQYF. The CDR3 region has the DNA TGTGCCAGCAGTTTAGACAGTCTCACAGATACGCAGTATTTT. The chain is built from TRBV12-3 or TRBV12-4 and TRBJ2-3, with unresolved D. Between the trimmed V and J ends, which lost 1 base and 2 bases, there was a span of 7 bases. This CDR3 has 14 amino acids.

This clonotype was picked up many times. V and J are TRBV5-1 and TRBJ2-7; D unclear. Trimming removed 5 bases from V and 1 base from J, with 13 bases in between. The CDR3 loop spans 14 amino acids. Germline V lookup: CDR1 SGHRS, CDR2 YFSETQ. The CDR3 sequence: CASRRVLDSYEQYF. The CDR3 DNA is TGCGCCAGCAGAAGGGTTTTGGATTCCTACGAGCAGTACTTC.

This clonotype was observed at least ten times. CDR3 nucleotides: TGTGCCAGCAGCCAAGATCTTGGGGGCTGGGGCTACACCTTC. Amino acid sequence: CASSQDLGGWGYTF. The chain joins TRBV3-1 to TRBJ1-2, with a weak D call TRBD1 (6 bases). Germline CDR1 and CDR2: LGHDT and YNNKEL (reference sequence). This CDR3 region has 14 residues. V lost 0 bases and J 8 bases, leaving 13 bases between the germline ends.

This clonotype has ten or more counts. This sequence joins TRBV6-4 and TRBJ2-1; weak D call: TRBD2 (5 bases). The CDR3 spans 13 residues. Germline V lookup: CDR1 MRHNA, CDR2 SNTAGT. Trimming took off 0 bases at V and 5 bases at J, with 5 bases between the two ends. The CDR3 loop is CASSDSTNNEQFF. In nucleotides, the CDR3 is TGTGCCAGCAGTGACTCGACTAACAATGAGCAGTTCTTC.

This clonotype was seen a few times. This chain joins TRBV10-2 and TRBJ1-1; perhaps TRBD1 as D (5 bases). The CDR3 length is 18 residues. The germline CDR1 and CDR2 sequences are WSHSY and SAAADI. Trimming took 0 bases from V and 10 from J, leaving 27 bases between them. CDR3: CASSESSGMGRQRLGAFF. Written as DNA, the CDR3 is TGCGCCAGCAGTGAGTCATCAGGAATGGGGCGCCAGCGTTTAGGAGCTTTCTTT.

This clonotype was seen a handful of times. This chain connects TRBV6-1 to TRBJ1-4; D uncertain. V was cut by 6 bases and J by 5 bases, with 10 bases left in between. The CDR3 length is 13 residues. The V gene's germline CDR1 is MNHNS and CDR2 SASEGT. This chain's CDR3 is CASSSANNEKLFF. The DNA of the CDR3 is TGTGCCAGCAGCTCGGCGAACAATGAAAAACTGTTTTTT.

The chain couples TRBV7-9 to TRBJ2-1; 9 nucleotides agree with TRBD2. Germline CDR1 SEHNR, CDR2 FQNEAQ (reference sequence). This CDR3 contains 15 residues. Trimming at V came to 5 bases and at J to 4 bases, leaving 6 bases not matched to a gene. The DNA of the CDR3 is TGTGCCAGCAGCGTCCAGCGGGGGGCTTACAATGAGCAGTTCTTC. This codes for CASSVQRGAYNEQFF.

This chain joins TRBV10-3 and TRBJ2-1, with 10 bases aligning to TRBD2. Per germline, CDR1 ENHRY and CDR2 SYGVKD. The CDR3 has 14 residues. The V gene end was trimmed by 7 bases and the J gene end by 5 bases; junction bases not matched to a gene: 5. The CDR3 is CAIKPSGGNNEQFF. The CDR3 DNA follows: TGTGCCATCAAGCCTAGCGGGGGCAACAATGAGCAGTTCTTC.

This clonotype was observed at least ten times. The chain carries TRBV7-9 and TRBJ2-2; D is perhaps TRBD2 (6 bases). Per the germline V gene, CDR1 is SEHNR and CDR2 is FQNEAQ (reference sequence). This CDR3 spans 15 amino acids. With 4 bases removed from V and 5 bases from J, the gap between germline ends came to 14 bases. In DNA form, the CDR3 reads TGTGCCAGCAGCTCCCCCCGGGGACTTACCGGGGAGCTGTTTTTT. The encoded protein is CASSSPRGLTGELFF.

In its sample, this clonotype was seen a few times. V usage is TRBV20-1 and J usage is TRBJ2-3; D is ambiguous. This CDR3 contains 12 residues. V dropped 8 bases and J dropped 2 bases, with 11 bases sitting between them. Per germline, CDR1 DFQATT and CDR2 SNEGSKA (reference sequence). The CDR3 here is CSTNRATDTQYF. The CDR3 DNA reads as TGCAGTACAAATCGGGCCACAGATACGCAGTATTTT.

This clonotype was recorded many times. This rearrangement joins TRBV14 to TRBJ2-1; D is possibly TRBD1 or TRBD2 (5 bases each). Trimming shortened V by 2 bases and J by 10 bases, and 18 bases separated the two germline ends. This CDR3 has 15 residues. Germline V lookup: CDR1 SGHDN, CDR2 FVKESK. The CDR3 nucleotides are TGTGCCAGCAGCCAAAGGCTAAGGGAGAAGGGGGAGCAGTTCTTC. Its translation is CASSQRLREKGEQFF.

This clonotype was seen more than once but under ten times. A much larger clone differs from this one at a single base, so this may be a read error. V usage is TRBV9 and J usage is TRBJ2-3; D remains unclear. This CDR3 comprises 14 residues. Germline loops: CDR1 SGDLS, CDR2 YYNGEE. The CDR3 spells CASSPRVVTDAQYF. Written as DNA, the CDR3 is TGTGCCAGCAGCCCCCGGGTCGTCACAGATGCGCAGTATTTT.

This clonotype has just a few counts. The V call is TRBV2, the J call TRBJ2-2; D gene ambiguous. Trimming cost V 4 bases and J 6 bases, with 12 bases left between them. Per the germline V gene, CDR1 is SNHLY and CDR2 is FYNNEI. The CDR3 contains 14 residues. Here the CDR3 DNA reads TGTGCCAGCAGTGTAGACACCTTCGCCGGGGAGCTGTTTTTT. Translation: CASSVDTFAGELFF.

The sample holds many counts of this clonotype. This chain uses TRBV19 with TRBJ1-5; no firm D call. V shed 7 bases and J shed 0 bases, with 13 bases lying between them. This CDR3 comprises 15 residues. Per the germline V gene, CDR1 is LNHDA and CDR2 is SQIVND (reference sequence). In DNA form, the CDR3 reads TGTGCCAGTATCTCGGAATCCTATAGCAATCAGCCCCAGCATTTT. Its translation: CASISESYSNQPQHF. The complete variable domain, with remaining parts taken from reference TRBV19 and TRBJ1-5, reads DGGITQSPKYLFRKEGQNVTLSCEQNLNHDAMYWYRQDPGQGLRLIYYSQIVNDFQKGDIAEGYSVSREKKESFPLTVTSAQKNPTAFYLCASISESYSNQPQHFGDGTRLSIL.

This clonotype was seen a handful of times. The CDR3 nucleotides read TGTGCCAGCAGCCTCCAGCAGGGGAACACTGAAGCTTTCTTT. This codes for CASSLQQGNTEAFF. The chain is built from TRBV7-9 and TRBJ1-1; D might be TRBD1 (5 bases). The length of the CDR3 is 14 residues. Between the trimmed V and J ends, which lost 5 bases and 1 base, there was a span of 11 bases. In germline, CDR1 is SEHNR, CDR2 FQNEAQ (reference sequence).

This clonotype has a count of ten or more. The rearrangement links TRBV20-1 to TRBJ1-1; D call uncertain. The CDR3 is 15 residues long. The ends were cut back, 0 bases at V and 2 bases at J, with 13 bases in the middle. The germline V gene encodes CDR1 DFQATT and CDR2 SNEGSKA (reference sequence). This chain's CDR3 is CSARDPWGSNTEAFF. DNA for the CDR3: TGCAGTGCTAGAGATCCCTGGGGAAGTAACACTGAAGCTTTCTTT.

The V call is TRBV7-9, the J call TRBJ2-7, with unresolved D. CDR1 is SEHNR and CDR2 is FQNEAQ in the germline V gene (reference sequence). V gave up 4 bases and J gave up 6 bases, with 7 bases separating them. CDR3 length: 11 amino acids. The CDR3 DNA follows: TGTGCCAGCAGCTCCGGTTCCGAGCAGTACTTC. This codes for CASSSGSEQYF.

This chain uses TRBV29-1 with TRBJ1-2; D remains unclear. The V gene lost 4 bases and the J gene lost 2 bases, with 8 bases spanning the gap. The CDR3 covers 12 residues. The germline gives CDR1 SQVTM, CDR2 ANQGSEA. The CDR3 region is CSVVGRNYGYTF. In DNA, the CDR3 is TGCAGCGTTGTGGGTCGCAACTATGGCTACACCTTC.

This clonotype has ten or more counts. J is TRBJ2-2 and V is TRBV6-1, with a possible D match to TRBD1 (6 bases). V was shortened by 2 bases and J by 0 bases, with 13 bases between the two germline ends. The germline V gene encodes CDR1 MNHNS and CDR2 SASEGT. This CDR3 spans 17 amino acids. In DNA, the CDR3 is TGTGCCAGCAGTGAATCTTTCGGGACATCGAACACCGGGGAGCTGTTTTTT. Encoded protein: CASSESFGTSNTGELFF.